Listed below are T cell receptor beta chains from one sample, sequenced in a study of shared clonotypes between healthy human individuals. Repertoires were generated with immunoSEQ multiplex PCR, while TCRdb's copy carries only in-frame clones and drops some. The table has millions of clones, 85% to 95% seen once. Material: naive CD4+ T cells sorted from blood. The receptors come from a young man in good health. CDR3s include the opening cysteine and the closing phenylalanine or tryptophan. Each record gives: CDR3 protein, V gene.

cdr3_aa: CASQGARTNEKLFF
v_call: TRBV2

cdr3_aa: CASKTGNYGYTF
v_call: TRBV28

cdr3_aa: CASSLGGNLNTEAFF
v_call: TRBV11-2

cdr3_aa: CASSTPSNRGLLQDSNQPQHF
v_call: TRBV28

cdr3_aa: CASSLDRGSYEQYF
v_call: TRBV7-2

cdr3_aa: CASSVINTGELFF
v_call: TRBV2

cdr3_aa: CASSLRTEGREAFF
v_call: TRBV7-2

cdr3_aa: CATLRTSSSYEQYF
v_call: TRBV2

cdr3_aa: CASSSHGGENTEAFF
v_call: TRBV28

cdr3_aa: CASSYPDRGNTEAFF
v_call: TRBV6-6

cdr3_aa: CASPSGWGNEQFF
v_call: TRBV9

cdr3_aa: CASSPPGAETQYF
v_call: TRBV18

cdr3_aa: CASSSRSQVDSPLHF
v_call: TRBV5-5

cdr3_aa: CASSYGDRGADTQYF
v_call: TRBV6-6

cdr3_aa: CASSLGDSPIEQYF
v_call: TRBV5-1